This T cell receptor (beta chain) was captured by sequencing in a study of T cell clonality in common variable immunodeficiency. Clones were read by immunoSEQ multiplex PCR, and TCRdb kept only the in-frame ones, dropping some. Sampling found tens of thousands of clones, none seen once. This clone was recorded many times. The clonotype originates from a person aged 18-70 years in good health. The specimen sequenced was peripheral blood mononuclear cells.

CDR3 DNA, as far as it was read: TGCAGTGCAAAACCTTGGGCAGCGGCTCAAGAGACC. It is translated as CSAKPWAAAQET. In full, the CDR3 reads CSAKPWAAAQETQYF. The chain recombines TRBV20-1 with TRBJ2-5; D possibly corresponds to TRBD2 (5 bases). The read falls 3 residues short of the CDR3 end, and the missing part is taken from the germline J gene. This CDR3 spans 15 amino acids. The ends were cut back, 6 bases at V and 2 bases at J, with 19 bases in the middle. Germline-derived CDR1 and CDR2 are DFQATT and SNEGSKA (reference sequence).